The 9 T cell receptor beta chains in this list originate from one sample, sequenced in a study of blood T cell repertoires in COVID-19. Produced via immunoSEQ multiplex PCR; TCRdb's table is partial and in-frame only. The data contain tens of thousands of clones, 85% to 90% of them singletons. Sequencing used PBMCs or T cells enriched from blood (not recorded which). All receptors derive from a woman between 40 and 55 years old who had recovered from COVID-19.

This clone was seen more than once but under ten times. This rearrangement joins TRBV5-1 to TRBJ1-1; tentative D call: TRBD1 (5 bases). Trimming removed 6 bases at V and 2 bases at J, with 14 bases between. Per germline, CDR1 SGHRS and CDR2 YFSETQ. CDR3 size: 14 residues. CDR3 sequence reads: CASTLDNFNTEAFF. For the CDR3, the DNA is TGCGCCAGCACCCTGGACAATTTTAACACTGAAGCTTTCTTT.

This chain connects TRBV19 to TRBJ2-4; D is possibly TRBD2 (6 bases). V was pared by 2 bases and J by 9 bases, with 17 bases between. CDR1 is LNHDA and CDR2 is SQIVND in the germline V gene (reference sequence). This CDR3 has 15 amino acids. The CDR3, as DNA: TGTGCCAGTAGTATATCTAGGGACTCGGCGGTCATTCAGTACTTC. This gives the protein CASSISRDSAVIQYF. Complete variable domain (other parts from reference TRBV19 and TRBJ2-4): DGGITQSPKYLFRKEGQNVTLSCEQNLNHDAMYWYRQDPGQGLRLIYYSQIVNDFQKGDIAEGYSVSREKKESFPLTVTSAQKNPTAFYLCASSISRDSAVIQYFGAGTRLSVL.

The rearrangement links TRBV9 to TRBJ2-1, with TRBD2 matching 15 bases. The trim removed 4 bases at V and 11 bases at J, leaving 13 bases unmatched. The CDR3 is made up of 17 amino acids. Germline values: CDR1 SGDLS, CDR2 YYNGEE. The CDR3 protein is CASSTTPGLAGGEKQFF. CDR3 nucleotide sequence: TGTGCCAGCAGCACCACACCGGGACTAGCGGGGGGCGAAAAGCAGTTCTTC.

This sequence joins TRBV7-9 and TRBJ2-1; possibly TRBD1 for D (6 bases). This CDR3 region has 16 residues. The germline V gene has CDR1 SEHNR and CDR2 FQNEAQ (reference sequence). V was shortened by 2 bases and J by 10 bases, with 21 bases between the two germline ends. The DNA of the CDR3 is TGTGCCAGCAGCTTAAGCACAGGGCCGAATAACGGGGAGCAGTTCTTC. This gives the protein CASSLSTGPNNGEQFF. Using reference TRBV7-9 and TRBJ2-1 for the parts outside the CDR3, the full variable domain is DTGVSQNPRHKITKRGQNVTFRCDPISEHNRLYWYRQTLGQGPEFLTYFQNEAQLEKSRLLSDRFSAERPKGSFSTLEIQRTEQGDSAMYLCASSLSTGPNNGEQFFGPGTRLTVL.

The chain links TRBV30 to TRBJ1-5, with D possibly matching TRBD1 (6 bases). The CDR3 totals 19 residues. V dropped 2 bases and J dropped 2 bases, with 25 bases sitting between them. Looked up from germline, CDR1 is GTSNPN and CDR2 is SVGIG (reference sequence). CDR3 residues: CAWSYPDWGQLLGNQPQHF. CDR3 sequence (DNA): TGTGCCTGGAGTTACCCAGACTGGGGACAACTCCTCGGCAATCAGCCCCAGCATTTT.

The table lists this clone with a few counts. CDR3 nucleotide sequence: TGTGCCAGCAGCGTAGACGGGACTAGCGGGGAGACCCAGTACTTC. It specifies CASSVDGTSGETQYF. The gene calls are TRBV9 and TRBJ2-5, with TRBD2 matching 12 bases. The V segment lost 0 bases and the J segment 5 bases; nucleotides outside the gene matches: 2. This CDR3 has 15 amino acids. Germline loops: CDR1 SGDLS, CDR2 YYNGEE.

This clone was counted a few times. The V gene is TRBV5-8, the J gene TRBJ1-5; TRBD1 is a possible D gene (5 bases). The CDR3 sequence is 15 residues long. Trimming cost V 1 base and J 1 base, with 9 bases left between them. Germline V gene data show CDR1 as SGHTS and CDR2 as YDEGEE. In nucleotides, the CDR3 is TGTGCCAGCAGCTTGTCCGGGGGAAGCAATCAGCCCCAGCATTTT. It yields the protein CASSLSGGSNQPQHF.

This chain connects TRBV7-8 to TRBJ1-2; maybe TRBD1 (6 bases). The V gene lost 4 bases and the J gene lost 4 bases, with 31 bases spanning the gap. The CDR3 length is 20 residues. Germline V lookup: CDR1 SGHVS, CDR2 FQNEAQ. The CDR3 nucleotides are TGTGCCAGCAGCTCTCGTCCCGGGACCGAACACCTCCGGGGGGCCTATGGCTACACCTTC. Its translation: CASSSRPGTEHLRGAYGYTF.

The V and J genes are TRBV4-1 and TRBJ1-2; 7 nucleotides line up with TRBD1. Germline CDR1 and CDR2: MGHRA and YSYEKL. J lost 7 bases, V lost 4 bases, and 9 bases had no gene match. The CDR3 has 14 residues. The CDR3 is CASSLRKGAPGYTF. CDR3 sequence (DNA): TGCGCCAGCAGCCTTAGGAAGGGGGCGCCTGGCTACACCTTC.